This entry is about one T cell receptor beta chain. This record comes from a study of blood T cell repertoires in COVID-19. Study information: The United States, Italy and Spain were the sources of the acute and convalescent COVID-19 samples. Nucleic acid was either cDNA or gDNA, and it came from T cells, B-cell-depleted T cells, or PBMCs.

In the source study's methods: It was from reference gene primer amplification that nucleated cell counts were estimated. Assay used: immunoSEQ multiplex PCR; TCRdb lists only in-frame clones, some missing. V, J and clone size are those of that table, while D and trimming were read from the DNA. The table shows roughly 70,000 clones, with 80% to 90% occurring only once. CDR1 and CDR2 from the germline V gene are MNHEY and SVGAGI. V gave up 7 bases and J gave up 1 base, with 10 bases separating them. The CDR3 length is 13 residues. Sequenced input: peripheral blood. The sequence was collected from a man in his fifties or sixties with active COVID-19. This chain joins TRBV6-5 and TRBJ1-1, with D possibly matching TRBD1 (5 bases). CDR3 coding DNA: TGTGCCAGCAAGGCGGGGACGAACACTGAAGCTTTCTTT. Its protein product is CASKAGTNTEAFF.